This note documents a single T cell receptor (beta chain) sequence. What it binds is not known. The sample is drawn from a study of OX40 agonist ivuxolimab in advanced cancers. Study summary: Three patients had partial responses: one hepatocellular carcinoma, two cutaneous melanoma. General observations from the study: Clonal expansion was seen in CD4+ and CD8+ blood T cells by week 6 at 0.1 to 3.0 mg/kg.

The table came from immunoSEQ multiplex PCR; TCRdb's copy has only in-frame clones and leaves some out. The table records about 43,000 clones, 88% of them present only once. The CDR3 covers 14 residues. Germline values: CDR1 SGHVS, CDR2 FNYEAQ. V was cut by 4 bases and J by 3 bases, with 11 bases left in between. This rearrangement joins TRBV7-6 to TRBJ2-3, with D hard to call. The specimen was CD4+ or CD8+ T cells sorted from blood, collected in a trial of the OX40 agonist ivuxolimab. The clonotype was recovered from an adult with an advanced solid tumor such as melanoma, head and neck, liver or kidney cancer. CDR3 residues: CASSSGPGTDTQYF. CDR3 nucleotide sequence: TGTGCCAGCAGCTCCGGGCCTGGTACAGATACGCAGTATTTT.